This TCR beta chain was recovered during a study of regulatory T cells in long-lasting Graves disease. V lost 2 bases to trimming and J lost 4 bases; unmatched junction nucleotides: 4. This CDR3 is 15 amino acids long. Germline CDR1 DFQATT, CDR2 SNEGSKA (reference sequence). Time point described: newly diagnosed GD, antithyroid drugs for less than 3 months. With RNA extracted from PBMCs as input, the TCR library was made. Construction of TCR beta libraries relied on iRepertoire HTBI primers and on Arm-PCR targeting CDR3 regions. TCRdb reanalysed the multiplex PCR reads using MiXCR and keeps one entry per CDR3 protein. The table records 350,000 to 550,000 distinct CDR3 sequences, 15% of them present only once. This sample was also put to use in a study of T cells in Graves' hyperthyroidism and ophthalmopathy.

This receptor was obtained from a woman aged 25 to 39 with Graves disease. Specimen: peripheral blood mononuclear cells (PBMCs), collected at new diagnosis, from a patient treated with antithyroid drugs. The chain couples TRBV20-1 to TRBJ2-2; TRBD2 matches at 10 bases. CDR3 DNA: TGCAGTGCTAGACTAGCGGGAGTGGTCACCGGGGAGCTGTTTTTT. It yields the protein CSARLAGVVTGELFF.